The 2 T cell receptor beta chains below all came from one sample that was sequenced in a study of blood T cell repertoires in COVID-19 (dated by TCRdb to 2019 to 2021). Libraries were made using the immunoSEQ multiplex PCR assay. Sourced from immuneACCESS, this table was stored by TCRdb with only in-frame sequences that have V and J called. A share of the clones is absent; for the studies checked, an unresolved V gene accounts for under half, and the remainder has no known explanation. For this sample there are about 29,000 clones; roughly 85% appear just once. Of the sample, around 30% falls within the top ten clones. The sequenced sample consisted of peripheral blood. The receptors come from an elderly woman with COVID-19, enrolled during active disease.

This chain connects TRBV29-1 to TRBJ1-2, with TRBD1 as a possible D gene (6 bases). The CDR3 is made up of 11 amino acids. The V end was cut by 8 bases, the J end by 3 bases, with 10 bases between. Germline V gene lookup returns CDR1 SQVTM and CDR2 ANQGSEA. The CDR3 DNA sequence: TGCAGCACCGGGACACACTATGGCTACACCTTC. Translation: CSTGTHYGYTF.

V gene TRBV19 combines with J gene TRBJ2-2, with a weak D call TRBD1 (5 bases). Germline-derived CDR1 and CDR2 are LNHDA and SQIVND (reference sequence). The CDR3 spans 16 residues. V was pared by 4 bases and J by 4 bases, with 16 bases between. In DNA, the CDR3 is TGTGCCAGTAGTAACCAACAGGTGCCTTTCACCGGGGAGCTGTTTTTT. Its translation is CASSNQQVPFTGELFF. The full variable domain, in which reference TRBV19 and TRBJ2-2 provide the parts outside the CDR3, is DGGITQSPKYLFRKEGQNVTLSCEQNLNHDAMYWYRQDPGQGLRLIYYSQIVNDFQKGDIAEGYSVSREKKESFPLTVTSAQKNPTAFYLCASSNQQVPFTGELFFGEGSRLTVL.